This record covers a single T cell receptor beta chain. What it binds is not known. Profiled with immunoSEQ multiplex PCR; TCRdb holds only in-frame clones, not every one. The sample yields about 1,800,000 clones, about 95% seen once. Naive CD8 cells lacked CD45RO and underwent positive selection for CCR7, leaving out terminally differentiated effector memory CD45RA+ cells. The data originate from a study of shared clonotypes between healthy human individuals. Study outcomes and limitations: Non-shared clonotypes displayed generation probabilities falling below those of clonotypes present in all four donors.

Trimming removed 4 bases at V and 7 bases at J, with 10 bases between. Germline V lookup: CDR1 MNHEY, CDR2 SVGAGI. The CDR3 loop spans 12 amino acids. What was sequenced was naive CD8+ T cells sorted from blood. The chain carries TRBV6-5 and TRBJ1-1, with a possible D match to TRBD1 (5 bases). The clonotype comes from a man in his late teens or twenties in good health. The CDR3 is CASSSGTVEAFF. The DNA for the CDR3 is TGTGCCAGCAGTTCCGGGACCGTTGAAGCTTTCTTT.